These 20 T cell receptor beta chains originate from one sample sequenced in a study of blood T cell repertoires in COVID-19. Here immunoSEQ multiplex PCR was the method, and the copy in TCRdb shows in-frame clones only, minus some. Of 130,000 to 150,000 clones listed, approximately 85% were seen once; the top ten hold about 8%. The sequencing sample was made of peripheral blood. The receptors were sampled from a woman aged 55-69 years with COVID-19, enrolled during active disease.

This chain uses TRBV7-6 with TRBJ2-5; tentatively, D is TRBD1 (5 bases). Per germline, CDR1 SGHVS and CDR2 FNYEAQ. The length of the CDR3 is 14 residues. Trimming cost V 1 base and J 0 bases, with 6 bases left between them. CDR3 DNA sequence: TGTGCCAGCAGCTTAGAGGACAACCAAGAGACCCAGTACTTC. This encodes CASSLEDNQETQYF.

This chain uses TRBV10-1 with TRBJ1-2; D not resolved. This CDR3 has 13 amino acids. The germline CDR1 and CDR2 sequences are WNHNN and SYGVQD (reference sequence). Trimming took off 3 bases at V and 6 bases at J, with 11 bases between the two ends. In nucleotides, the CDR3 is TGCGCCAGCAGTGATGGAGCACTTGATGGCTACACCTTC. Translation gives CASSDGALDGYTF.

The V call is TRBV4-2, the J call TRBJ2-7, with D tentatively TRBD1 (6 bases). This CDR3 is 18 amino acids long. The V and J ends lost 4 bases and 6 bases respectively, with 28 bases between them. Germline V gene lookup returns CDR1 LGHNA and CDR2 YNFKEQ. In nucleotides, the CDR3 is TGTGCCAGCAGCCCCGGCGCAGGGGTCTCAACCGCCGAGGGCGAGCAGTACTTC. Protein sequence: CASSPGAGVSTAEGEQYF.

The count of this clone is one. The chain carries TRBV15 and TRBJ2-7; TRBD1 might be the D (5 bases). The CDR3 totals 15 residues. Trimming shortened V by 0 bases and J by 5 bases, and 14 bases separated the two germline ends. Per the germline V gene, CDR1 is LNHNV and CDR2 is YYDKDF (reference sequence). This CDR3 reads CATSRDLDRRDEQYF. In DNA form, the CDR3 reads TGTGCCACCAGCAGAGATCTCGACAGAAGGGACGAGCAGTACTTC.

The chain uses TRBV7-9 and TRBJ1-1, with D possibly being TRBD1 (5 bases). The CDR3 is 13 amino acids. CDR1 and CDR2 (germline): SEHNR, FQNEAQ (reference sequence). V was shortened by 6 bases and J by 3 bases, with 11 bases between the two germline ends. The DNA for the CDR3 is TGTGCCAGCAGGCCCTACAGGTACACTGAAGCTTTCTTT. This gives the protein CASRPYRYTEAFF.

This CDR3 reads CASSQGVDRGYQPQHF. As DNA, the CDR3 is TGTGCCAGCAGCCAAGGCGTGGACAGGGGGTATCAGCCCCAGCATTTT. The chain links TRBV4-2 to TRBJ1-5; 10 bases agree with TRBD1. Germline V CDR1 and CDR2: LGHNA, YNFKEQ. V lost 1 base to trimming and J lost 5 bases; unmatched junction nucleotides: 5. This CDR3 has 16 amino acids.

The chain uses TRBV11-2 and TRBJ2-2; 14 nucleotides align to TRBD2. CDR1 SGHAT and CDR2 FQNNGV come from the germline V gene. J lost 2 bases, V lost 7 bases, and 12 bases had no gene match. This CDR3 has 19 residues. The CDR3 is CASTTLAGTSGGNTGELFF. In DNA form, the CDR3 reads TGTGCCAGCACCACTCTAGCCGGGACTAGCGGGGGCAACACCGGGGAGCTGTTTTTT.

The chain joins TRBV11-2 to TRBJ2-2, with 9 bases fitting TRBD1. Germline CDR1 and CDR2: SGHAT and FQNNGV. V gave up 5 bases and J gave up 4 bases; unmatched junction bases: 5. The CDR3 has 15 residues. For the CDR3, the DNA is TGTGCCAGCAGCACGCAGGGACAGGGCACCGGGGAGCTGTTTTTT. It translates to CASSTQGQGTGELFF.

The CDR3 DNA follows: TGTGCCTGGAGAGCTTTAGCGGGCTACAATGAGCAGTTCTTC. Translated: CAWRALAGYNEQFF. The chain couples TRBV30 to TRBJ2-1, with TRBD2 matching 7 bases. This CDR3 is 14 amino acids long. V shed 3 bases and J 3 bases; nucleotides not matched to a gene: 5. Germline V gene data show CDR1 as GTSNPN and CDR2 as SVGIG (reference sequence).

V gene TRBV24-1 combines with J gene TRBJ1-2; D not resolved. CDR1 is KGHDR and CDR2 is SFDVKD in the germline V gene. The CDR3 has 11 amino acids. The V and J ends lost 0 bases and 8 bases respectively, with 3 bases between them. The CDR3 DNA follows: TGTGCCACCAGTGATTTGAGCGGCTACACCTTC. This sequence encodes CATSDLSGYTF.

The gene calls are TRBV11-2 and TRBJ2-7, with 9 nucleotides matching TRBD1. Looked up from germline, CDR1 is SGHAT and CDR2 is FQNNGV. CDR3 length: 15 amino acids. Germline trimming cut 3 bases from V and 5 bases from J; bases unmatched to any gene: 8. The CDR3 nucleotides read TGTGCCAGCAGCTTGGCGGGACAGGGTGACGACGAGCAGTACTTC. The encoded protein is CASSLAGQGDDEQYF.

V gene TRBV11-3 combines with J gene TRBJ2-1; the match to TRBD1 covers 7 bases. CDR3 length: 15 residues. CDR1 and CDR2 from the germline V gene are SGHNT and YENEEA. J was trimmed by 5 bases and V by 5 bases; bases with no gene match: 9. CDR3 protein: CASSRDSSYNNEQFF. CDR3 coding DNA: TGTGCCAGCAGCCGGGACAGCTCATACAACAATGAGCAGTTCTTC. Looking up the rest from reference TRBV11-3 and TRBJ2-1 gives the full variable domain: EAGVVQSPRYKIIEKKQPVAFWCNPISGHNTLYWYLQNLGQGPELLIRYENEEAVDDSQLPKDRFSAERLKGVDSTLKIQPAELGDSAVYLCASSRDSSYNNEQFFGPGTRLTVL.

This clone was counted a single time. V usage is TRBV2 and J usage is TRBJ2-7, with D maybe TRBD2 (5 bases). CDR1 SNHLY and CDR2 FYNNEI come from the germline V gene. The CDR3 contains 14 residues. With 4 bases removed from V and 3 bases from J, the gap between germline ends came to 13 bases. CDR3 sequence (DNA): TGTGCCAGCAGTGTGGGCACTAGGTACTACGAGCAGTACTTC. Translated: CASSVGTRYYEQYF.

This clone was detected only once. This chain joins TRBV6-5 and TRBJ2-7; no clear D. CDR3 length equals 13 residues. CDR1 is MNHEY, CDR2 SVGAGI, per germline. The germline V and J ends were trimmed by 6 bases and 1 base, with 10 bases remaining between them. CDR3 DNA: TGTGCCAGCAGCCGGTCCCCGTCCTACGAGCAGTACTTC. Protein product: CASSRSPSYEQYF.

Only a few counts were recorded for this clone. The chain joins TRBV4-2 to TRBJ1-1; D possibly corresponds to TRBD1 (5 bases). Germline loops: CDR1 LGHNA, CDR2 YNFKEQ. The CDR3 has 18 amino acids. Trimming removed 4 bases at V and 6 bases at J, with 27 bases between. The CDR3 protein is CASSRTGGPEGHTSEAFF. CDR3 nucleotide sequence: TGTGCCAGCAGCCGCACAGGCGGACCGGAGGGGCACACTTCTGAAGCTTTCTTT.

This chain links TRBV11-3 with TRBJ2-5, with D unclear. Trimming pared 5 bases from V and 0 bases from J, leaving 4 bases between. Germline CDR1 SGHNT, CDR2 YENEEA. The CDR3 extends over 12 amino acids. In DNA, the CDR3 is TGTGCCAGCAGCCGAGACCAAGAGACCCAGTACTTC. This codes for CASSRDQETQYF.

The CDR3 DNA is TGCGCCAGCAGCTCCCCCGGGACAGATTATGGCTACACCTTC. Protein sequence: CASSSPGTDYGYTF. This chain uses TRBV5-1 with TRBJ1-2; 7 bases agree with TRBD1. The ends lost 3 bases at V and 5 bases at J; junction bases unmatched: 7. Germline CDR1 and CDR2: SGHRS and YFSETQ. The length of the CDR3 is 14 residues.

This chain connects TRBV4-2 to TRBJ1-2; 9 positions agree with TRBD1. The CDR3 extends over 15 amino acids. V lost 4 bases to trimming and J lost 4 bases; unmatched junction nucleotides: 7. CDR1 is LGHNA, CDR2 YNFKEQ, per germline. CDR3 in DNA: TGTGCCAGCAGCCGAGAACAGGGGGCGATCTATGGCTACACCTTC. Amino acid sequence: CASSREQGAIYGYTF.

The chain combines TRBV18 with TRBJ1-6; 9 bases align to TRBD1. This CDR3 is 16 amino acids long. The J segment lost 7 bases and the V segment lost 1 base, leaving 5 bases of the junction unmatched. CDR1 KGHSH and CDR2 LQKENI come from the germline V gene. This chain's CDR3 is CASSPRDRAWNSPLHF. The CDR3 bases are TGTGCCAGCTCACCACGGGACAGGGCTTGGAATTCACCCCTCCACTTT.

The rearrangement joins TRBV4-2 to TRBJ2-7; 15 nucleotides align to TRBD2. This CDR3 is 16 amino acids long. Germline assignment: CDR1 LGHNA and CDR2 YNFKEQ. The junction had 10 bases not matched to a gene; V was cut back by 1 base and J by 12 bases. CDR3: CASSQGGLAGGQKRYF. The CDR3 region has the DNA TGTGCCAGCAGCCAAGGCGGACTAGCGGGGGGGCAAAAGAGGTACTTC.